The 4 T cell receptor beta chains reported below all come from one sample, sequenced in a study of CD8 T cells in ankylosing spondylitis. TCRdb re-called the 5' RACE reads through MiXCR, storing one row per CDR3 protein. The data contain hundreds of thousands of distinct CDR3 sequences, 8% to 10% of them singletons. Sequencing input: blood, either unsorted or a sorted T cell fraction (not recorded which). The receptors shown here come from a female donor with ankylosing spondylitis or in good health (not recorded which).

This clonotype was counted only a few times. The chain recombines TRBV4-3 with TRBJ2-7, with 7 bases that match TRBD1. The CDR3 totals 15 residues. V lost 5 bases to trimming and J lost 3 bases; unmatched junction nucleotides: 10. From germline, CDR1 is LGHNA and CDR2 YSLEER. The CDR3 coding sequence is TGCGCCAGCAGCAATTCTGACAGGGCCTTCTACGAGCAGTACTTC. Translated, it gives CASSNSDRAFYEQYF.

This clonotype was observed at least ten times. The chain combines TRBV20-1 with TRBJ1-1, with D perhaps TRBD1 (6 bases). V was trimmed by 6 bases and J by 6 bases, leaving 17 bases between them. The CDR3 is made up of 13 amino acids. Germline V gene data show CDR1 as DFQATT and CDR2 as SNEGSKA (reference sequence). Here the CDR3 reads CSAIRGGGPEAFF. CDR3 DNA sequence: TGCAGTGCCATCAGGGGCGGGGGTCCTGAAGCTTTCTTT.

This clonotype came up many times. This chain joins TRBV12-3 or TRBV12-4 and TRBJ2-5; D is ambiguous. V was clipped by 5 bases and J by 1 base, with 17 bases between them. The CDR3 consists of 16 residues. This CDR3 is CASSRRFQTFQETQYF. In DNA form, the CDR3 reads TGTGCCAGCAGTCGTAGGTTCCAGACCTTCCAAGAGACCCAGTACTTC.

The table lists this clonotype with many counts. The chain combines TRBV30 with TRBJ1-1, with TRBD1 as a possible D gene (6 bases). CDR3 length: 14 residues. V was pared by 4 bases and J by 4 bases, with 16 bases between. The germline CDR1 and CDR2 sequences are GTSNPN and SVGIG (reference sequence). The CDR3 nucleotides are TGTGCCTGGATCGCGGTTGACAGGACCACTGAAGCTTTCTTT. Its translation: CAWIAVDRTTEAFF.